The next 24 T cell receptor beta chains were all read from a single sample in a study of breast tumors, draining lymph nodes, adjacent tissues. TCRdb itself ran the multiplex PCR reads through MiXCR, one entry per CDR3 protein. The sample lists 60,000 to 75,000 distinct CDR3 sequences, approximately 62% occurring once. The sequenced material came from breast tumor tissue. The receptors were sampled from a female donor with breast cancer. Some clones in this sample may be carry-over from other donors' samples.

This chain connects TRBV4-3 to TRBJ1-1, with 7 bases fitting TRBD1. The CDR3 extends over 14 amino acids. J was trimmed by 4 bases and V by 4 bases; bases with no gene match: 6. Germline V gene data show CDR1 as LGHNA and CDR2 as YSLEER. In nucleotides, the CDR3 is TGCGCCAGCAGCCTCACAGGGGAGCGCACTGAAGCTTTCTTT. Translating gives CASSLTGERTEAFF.

Points on this clonotype: One junction end does not reproduce the germline sequence, and a read error may be involved. The rearrangement links TRBV7-7 to TRBJ2-7, with D possibly matching TRBD1 (6 bases). Germline V CDR1 and CDR2: SSHAT, FNYEAQ (reference sequence). The CDR3 sequence is 13 residues long. CDR3 region: CASSLGTNYEQYF. Here the CDR3 DNA reads TGTGCTAGCAGCTTAGGGACAAACTACGAGCAGTACTTC.

The chain is built from TRBV24-1 and TRBJ2-1; tentative D call: TRBD2 (6 bases). The CDR3 loop spans 17 amino acids. V dropped 0 bases and J dropped 0 bases, with 11 bases sitting between them. Germline loops: CDR1 KGHDR, CDR2 SFDVKD. CDR3 loop: CATSDLGGTGSYNEQFF. DNA of the CDR3: TGTGCCACCAGTGATTTGGGAGGGACCGGCTCCTACAATGAGCAGTTCTTC.

This clonotype was seen a single time. The genes are TRBV7-9 and TRBJ1-5, with TRBD1 matching over 9 bases. This CDR3 has 15 residues. Germline trimming cut 5 bases from V and 2 bases from J; bases unmatched to any gene: 4. Germline CDR1 and CDR2: SEHNR and FQNEAQ (reference sequence). This chain's CDR3 is CASSPGQGGNQPQHF. CDR3 bases: TGTGCCAGCAGCCCGGGACAGGGTGGCAATCAGCCCCAGCATTTT.

There are many counts of this clonotype. The chain carries TRBV7-2 and TRBJ2-7; the match to TRBD2 covers 11 bases. Trimming cost V 1 base and J 2 bases; bases outside gene matches: 4. Germline V gives CDR1 SGHTA, CDR2 FQGNSA. The CDR3 runs 16 residues. CDR3 protein: CASSLGGTSGAYEQYF. CDR3 nucleotides: TGTGCCAGCAGCTTAGGGGGGACTAGCGGAGCCTACGAGCAGTACTTC.

V and J are TRBV5-1 and TRBJ2-1; weak D call: TRBD1 (7 bases). CDR1 is SGHRS, CDR2 YFSETQ, per germline. V dropped 4 bases and J dropped 6 bases, with 26 bases sitting between them. CDR3 length: 18 amino acids. CDR3 in amino acids: CASSQSPTGTGNTNEQFF. CDR3 nucleotides: TGCGCCAGCAGCCAGAGCCCGACAGGGACTGGAAACACCAATGAGCAGTTCTTC.

There are many counts of this clonotype. The chain combines TRBV5-1 with TRBJ2-5; D is perhaps TRBD1 (6 bases). Germline CDR1 is SGHRS and CDR2 is YFSETQ. The germline V and J ends were trimmed by 0 bases and 1 base, with 16 bases remaining between them. The CDR3 spans 17 residues. DNA for the CDR3: TGCGCCAGCAGCTTGGGGTTGGACAGACAACTCCAAGAGACCCAGTACTTC. Translation: CASSLGLDRQLQETQYF.

The chain carries TRBV20-1 and TRBJ2-2; D is unresolved. V was trimmed by 1 base and J by 8 bases, leaving 5 bases between them. This CDR3 spans 11 amino acids. The germline V gene has CDR1 DFQATT and CDR2 SNEGSKA (reference sequence). CDR3 DNA sequence: TGCAGTGCTAGAGGGGCAGGGGAGCTGTTTTTT. The encoded protein is CSARGAGELFF.

The rearrangement joins TRBV10-3 to TRBJ2-1, with TRBD2 matching 8 bases. The CDR3 totals 16 residues. The V gene's germline CDR1 is ENHRY and CDR2 SYGVKD. J lost 4 bases, V lost 0 bases, and 5 bases had no gene match. Written as DNA, the CDR3 is TGTGCCATCAGTGAGTCCATGGCGGGGGGTTACAATGAGCAGTTCTTC. Its protein product is CAISESMAGGYNEQFF.

The chain couples TRBV9 to TRBJ2-5; the match to TRBD1 covers 11 bases. Germline trimming cut 4 bases from V and 4 bases from J; bases unmatched to any gene: 9. The CDR3 totals 16 residues. Germline V gene sequence: CDR1 SGDLS, CDR2 YYNGEE. CDR3 region: CASSPNTGTGGETQYF. DNA of the CDR3: TGTGCCAGCAGCCCAAACACCGGGACAGGGGGAGAGACCCAGTACTTC.

This rearrangement joins TRBV6-5 to TRBJ1-6; 8 bases align to TRBD1. The CDR3 spans 16 residues. V lost 0 bases and J lost 5; bases outside the gene matches: 3. Per germline, CDR1 MNHEY and CDR2 SVGAGI. CDR3 sequence (DNA): TGTGCCAGCAGTTACTCGACGGGACAGGATAATTCACCCCTCCACTTT. Amino acid sequence: CASSYSTGQDNSPLHF.

Comment on this clonotype: A junction end diverges from the germline sequence, so it may reflect a read error. The chain recombines TRBV9 with TRBJ2-7; 7 bases align to TRBD2. The CDR3 has 12 residues. From germline, CDR1 is SGDLS and CDR2 YYNGEE. This CDR3 reads CACSVAGGEQYF. In nucleotides, the CDR3 is TGTGCCTGCAGCGTAGCCGGGGGGGAGCAGTACTTC.

The chain uses TRBV9 and TRBJ2-1; D gene ambiguous. CDR3 length equals 15 residues. Germline lookup yields CDR1 SGDLS and CDR2 YYNGEE. Trimming removed 0 bases at V and 4 bases at J, with 11 bases between. CDR3: CASSVGRDKYNEQFF. CDR3 coding DNA: TGTGCCAGCAGCGTAGGACGCGACAAATACAATGAGCAGTTCTTC.

V usage is TRBV5-6 and J usage is TRBJ2-2; D ambiguous. The ends were cut back, 4 bases at V and 4 bases at J, with 11 bases in the middle. There are 14 residues in the CDR3. Germline CDR1 SGHDT, CDR2 YYEEEE. The DNA for the CDR3 is TGTGCCAGCAGCCTCGACTTAACCACCGGGGAGCTGTTTTTT. Its translation: CASSLDLTTGELFF.

This clonotype has at least ten counts. This sequence joins TRBV7-2 and TRBJ2-1; TRBD2 matches 11 bases. Germline-derived CDR1 and CDR2 are SGHTA and FQGNSA. This CDR3 has 15 residues. Trimming took 8 bases from V and 4 from J; bases not matched to a gene: 7. The CDR3 is CASGGTSGPYNEQFF. DNA of the CDR3: TGTGCCAGCGGGGGGACTAGCGGACCTTACAATGAGCAGTTCTTC.

Concerning this clonotype itself: It is likely a read error, because the conserved phenylalanine at the end of the CDR3 is missing. The DNA is left out, because the CDR3 cannot be placed on it with certainty; the CDR3 is given as TCRdb lists it. V is TRBV9 and J is TRBJ2-5; the table's D call TRBD1 went unverified against the DNA. The CDR3 sequence runs 15 residues, both termini included. Germline V gene lookup returns CDR1 SGDLS and CDR2 YYNGEE. The CDR3 sequence: CASTSGGIYGYTFGS.

This clonotype was seen at least ten times. The J gene is TRBJ2-5, the V gene TRBV7-2; TRBD2 matches at 16 bases. With 5 bases clipped from V and 9 bases from J, the junction kept 12 bases outside the gene matches. The CDR3 covers 17 residues. Germline V gene data show CDR1 as SGHTA and CDR2 as FQGNSA. CDR3 nucleotide sequence: TGTGCCAGCAGCATAGGAGAGGGACTAGCGGGAGGGGAGCCCCAGTACTTC. This gives the protein CASSIGEGLAGGEPQYF.

This clonotype has a single count. The chain links TRBV6-5 to TRBJ1-4; 7 bases are a match to TRBD1. The ends lost 4 bases at V and 8 bases at J; junction bases unmatched: 1. Germline V gene sequence: CDR1 MNHEY, CDR2 SVGAGI. The CDR3 extends over 12 amino acids. The CDR3 sequence is CASSSGGEKLFF. CDR3 bases: TGTGCCAGCAGTTCAGGGGGGGAAAAACTGTTTTTT.

The J gene is TRBJ1-5, the V gene TRBV20-1; D not resolved. The CDR3 length is 13 residues. Trimming shortened V by 2 bases and J by 4 bases, and 9 bases separated the two germline ends. Germline values: CDR1 DFQATT, CDR2 SNEGSKA (reference sequence). CDR3 bases: TGCAGTGCTAGACTCCCCGGGAATCAGCCCCAGCATTTT. It encodes CSARLPGNQPQHF.

This clonotype was detected once. The junction departs from germline at one end; a sequencing error may be responsible. The chain uses TRBV7-7 and TRBJ1-3; D unresolved. CDR1 and CDR2 (germline): SSHAT, FNYEAQ (reference sequence). The CDR3 is 14 residues long. CDR3 in DNA: TGTGCTAGCAGCGTCACTCGGACTGGAAACGCCATATATTTT. It encodes CASSVTRTGNAIYF.

The J gene is TRBJ2-1, the V gene TRBV24-1; 8 bases line up with TRBD1. The V segment lost 3 bases and the J segment 7 bases; nucleotides outside the gene matches: 7. The germline CDR1 and CDR2 sequences are KGHDR and SFDVKD. There are 15 residues in the CDR3. As DNA, the CDR3 is TGTGCCACCAGTGATGCCCCGCAGGGGGCTAATGAGCAGTTCTTC. It specifies CATSDAPQGANEQFF.

This clonotype was counted a single time. The chain links TRBV25-1 to TRBJ2-3; tentatively, D is TRBD1 (6 bases). Between the trimmed V and J ends, which lost 3 bases and 0 bases, there was a span of 13 bases. The CDR3 runs 16 residues. Germline loops: CDR1 MGHDK, CDR2 SYGVNS. The CDR3 bases are TGTGCCAGCAGTGAGGTGCCAGGGGCCAGCACAGATACGCAGTATTTT. It is translated as CASSEVPGASTDTQYF. Complete variable domain (other parts from reference TRBV25-1 and TRBJ2-3): EADIYQTPRYLVIGTGKKITLECSQTMGHDKMYWYQQDPGMELHLIHYSYGVNSTEKGDLSSESTVSRIRTEHFPLTLESARPSHTSQYLCASSEVPGASTDTQYFGPGTRLTVL.

This clonotype turned up a few times. One end of the junction varies from germline; a read error may be responsible. CDR3 loop: CATSDSDRGNQPQHF. CDR3 sequence (DNA): TGTGCCACAAGTGATAGCGACAGGGGAAATCAGCCCCAGCATTTT. This chain uses TRBV24-1 with TRBJ1-5; 8 bases fit TRBD1. Germline-derived CDR1 and CDR2 are KGHDR and SFDVKD. The CDR3 runs to 15 residues.

This clonotype was observed at least ten times. The chain combines TRBV4-3 with TRBJ1-3; no firm D call. The germline gives CDR1 LGHNA, CDR2 YSLEER. This CDR3 has 13 residues. V lost 3 bases and J 2 bases, leaving 5 bases between the germline ends. CDR3 nucleotides: TGCGCCAGCAGCCACCAGGCTGGAAACACCATATATTTT. Amino acid sequence: CASSHQAGNTIYF.